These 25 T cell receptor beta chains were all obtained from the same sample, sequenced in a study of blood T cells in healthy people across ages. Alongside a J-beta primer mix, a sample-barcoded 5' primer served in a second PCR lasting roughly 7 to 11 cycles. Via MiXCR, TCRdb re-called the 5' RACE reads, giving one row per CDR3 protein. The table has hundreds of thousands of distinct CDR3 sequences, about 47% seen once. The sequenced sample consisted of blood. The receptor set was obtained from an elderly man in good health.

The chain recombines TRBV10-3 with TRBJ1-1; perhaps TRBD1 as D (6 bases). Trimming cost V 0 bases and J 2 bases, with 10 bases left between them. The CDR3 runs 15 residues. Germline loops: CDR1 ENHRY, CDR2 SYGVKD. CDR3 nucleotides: TGTGCCATCAGTGAGTCCGCAGGGGCAAACACTGAAGCTTTCTTT. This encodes CAISESAGANTEAFF.

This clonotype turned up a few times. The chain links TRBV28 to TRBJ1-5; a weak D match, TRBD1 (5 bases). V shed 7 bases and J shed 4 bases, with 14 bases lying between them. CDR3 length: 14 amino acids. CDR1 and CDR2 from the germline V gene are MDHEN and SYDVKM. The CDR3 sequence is CASIRRQGNQPQHF. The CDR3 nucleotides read TGTGCCAGCATCAGACGGCAGGGAAATCAGCCCCAGCATTTT.

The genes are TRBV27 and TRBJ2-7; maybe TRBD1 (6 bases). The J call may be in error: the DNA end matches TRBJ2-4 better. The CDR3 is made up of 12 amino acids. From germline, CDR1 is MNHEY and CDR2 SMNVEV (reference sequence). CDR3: CASSTGRDIQYF. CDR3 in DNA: TGTGCCAGCAGTACAGGGCGGGACATTCAGTACTTC.

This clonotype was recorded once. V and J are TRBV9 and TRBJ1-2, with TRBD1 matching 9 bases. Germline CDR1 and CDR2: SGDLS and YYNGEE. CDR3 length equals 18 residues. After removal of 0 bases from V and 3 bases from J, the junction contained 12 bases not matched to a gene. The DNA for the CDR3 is TGTGCCAGCAGCGTAGGGCGGGACAGGGAGATCCCGTACTATGGCTACACCTTC. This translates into CASSVGRDREIPYYGYTF.

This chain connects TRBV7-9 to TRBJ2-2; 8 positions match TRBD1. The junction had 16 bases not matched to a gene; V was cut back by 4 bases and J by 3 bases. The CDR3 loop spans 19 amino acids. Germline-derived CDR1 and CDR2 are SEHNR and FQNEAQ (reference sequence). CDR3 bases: TGTGCCAGCAGCTCCCGGTCGGCAGGGGGCATGATGGACACCGGGGAGCTGTTTTTT. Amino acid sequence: CASSSRSAGGMMDTGELFF.

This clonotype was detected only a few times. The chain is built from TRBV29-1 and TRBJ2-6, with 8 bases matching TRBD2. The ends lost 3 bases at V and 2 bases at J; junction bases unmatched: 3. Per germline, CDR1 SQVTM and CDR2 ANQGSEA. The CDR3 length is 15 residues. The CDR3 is CSVDRGGPGANVLTF. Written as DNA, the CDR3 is TGCAGCGTTGACCGGGGGGGCCCTGGGGCCAACGTCCTGACTTTC.

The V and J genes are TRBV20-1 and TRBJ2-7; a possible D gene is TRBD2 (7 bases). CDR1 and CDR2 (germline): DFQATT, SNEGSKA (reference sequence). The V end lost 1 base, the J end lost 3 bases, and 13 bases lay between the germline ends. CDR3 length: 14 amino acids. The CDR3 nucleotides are TGCAGTGCTAGAGCGGGGGGACAAGACTACGAGCAGTACTTC. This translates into CSARAGGQDYEQYF.

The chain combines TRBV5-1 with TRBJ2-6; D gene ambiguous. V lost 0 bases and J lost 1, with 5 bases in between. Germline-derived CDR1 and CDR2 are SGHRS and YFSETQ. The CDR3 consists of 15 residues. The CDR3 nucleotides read TGCGCCAGCAGCTTGGCGTGGTCTGGGGCCAACGTCCTGACTTTC. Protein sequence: CASSLAWSGANVLTF.

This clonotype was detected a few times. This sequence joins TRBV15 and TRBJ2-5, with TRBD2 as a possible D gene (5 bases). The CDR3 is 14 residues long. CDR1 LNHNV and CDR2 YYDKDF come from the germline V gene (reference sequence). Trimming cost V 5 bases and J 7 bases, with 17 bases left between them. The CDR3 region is CATSGPGSIGTQYF. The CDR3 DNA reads TGTGCCACCAGCGGTCCGGGGTCGATCGGGACCCAGTACTTC.

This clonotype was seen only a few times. CDR3 in amino acids: CASSYRDRGHGYTF. The CDR3 coding sequence is TGTGCCAGCAGTTACCGGGACAGGGGGCATGGCTACACCTTC. This chain uses TRBV6-5 with TRBJ1-2; 12 bases map to TRBD1. Trimming cost V 2 bases and J 6 bases; bases outside gene matches: 1. The CDR3 spans 14 residues. CDR1 and CDR2 from the germline V gene are MNHEY and SVGAGI.

The CDR3, as DNA: TGCGCCAGCAGCTTGGTCCTAGCGGGAGGCACAGATACGCAGTATTTT. Its translation is CASSLVLAGGTDTQYF. The chain carries TRBV5-1 and TRBJ2-3, with 10 bases matching TRBD2. This CDR3 has 16 amino acids. CDR1 and CDR2 (germline): SGHRS, YFSETQ. The junction had 2 bases not matched to a gene; V was cut back by 0 bases and J by 1 base.

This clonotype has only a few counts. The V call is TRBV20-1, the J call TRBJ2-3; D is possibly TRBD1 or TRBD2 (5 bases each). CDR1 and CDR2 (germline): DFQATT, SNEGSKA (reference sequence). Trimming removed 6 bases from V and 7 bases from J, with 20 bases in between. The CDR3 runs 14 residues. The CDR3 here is CSAIPGTAAHTQYF. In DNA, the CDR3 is TGCAGTGCAATACCCGGGACCGCCGCCCATACGCAGTATTTT.

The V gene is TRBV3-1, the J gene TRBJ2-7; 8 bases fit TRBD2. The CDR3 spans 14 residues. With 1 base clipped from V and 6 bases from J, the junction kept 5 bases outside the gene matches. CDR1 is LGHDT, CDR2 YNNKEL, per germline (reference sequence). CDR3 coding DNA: TGTGCCAGCAGCCAAGGCGGGAGGACGGGCGAGCAGTACTTC. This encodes CASSQGGRTGEQYF.

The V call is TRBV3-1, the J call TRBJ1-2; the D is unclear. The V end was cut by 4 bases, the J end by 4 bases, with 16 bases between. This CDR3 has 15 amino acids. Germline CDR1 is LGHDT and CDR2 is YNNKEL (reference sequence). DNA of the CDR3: TGTGCCAGCAGCCCATCTCCCGGGAACAGCTATGGCTACACCTTC. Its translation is CASSPSPGNSYGYTF.

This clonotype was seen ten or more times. The CDR3 here is CASSLSGTGVYEQYF. CDR3 nucleotides: TGTGCCAGCAGCTTATCCGGGACAGGGGTCTACGAGCAGTACTTC. V usage is TRBV7-2 and J usage is TRBJ2-7; 10 nucleotides agree with TRBD1. Germline trimming cut 2 bases from V and 3 bases from J; bases unmatched to any gene: 4. The CDR3 sequence is 15 residues long. In germline, CDR1 is SGHTA, CDR2 FQGNSA. Supplemented by reference TRBV7-2 and TRBJ2-7, the full variable domain reads GAGVSQSPSNKVTEKGKDVELRCDPISGHTALYWYRQSLGQGLEFLIYFQGNSAPDKSGLPSDRFSAERTGGSVSTLTIQRTQQEDSAVYLCASSLSGTGVYEQYFGPGTRLTVT.

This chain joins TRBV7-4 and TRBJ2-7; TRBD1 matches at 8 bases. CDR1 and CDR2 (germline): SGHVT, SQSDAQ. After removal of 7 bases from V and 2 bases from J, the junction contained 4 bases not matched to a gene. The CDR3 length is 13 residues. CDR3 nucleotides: TGTGCCAGCACGGACAGGGAAACCTACGAGCAGTACTTC. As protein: CASTDRETYEQYF. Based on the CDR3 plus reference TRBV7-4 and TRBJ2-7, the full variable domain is GAGVSQSPRYKVAKRGRDVALRCDSISGHVTLYWYRQTLGQGSEVLTYSQSDAQRDKSGRPSGRFSAERPERSVSTLKIQRTEQGDSAVYLCASTDRETYEQYFGPGTRLTVT.

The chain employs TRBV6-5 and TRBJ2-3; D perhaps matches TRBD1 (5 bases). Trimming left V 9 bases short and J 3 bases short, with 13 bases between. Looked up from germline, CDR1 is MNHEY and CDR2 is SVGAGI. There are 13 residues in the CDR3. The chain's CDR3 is CASTLPGTDTQYF. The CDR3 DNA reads TGTGCCAGTACCCTCCCAGGGACAGATACGCAGTATTTT.

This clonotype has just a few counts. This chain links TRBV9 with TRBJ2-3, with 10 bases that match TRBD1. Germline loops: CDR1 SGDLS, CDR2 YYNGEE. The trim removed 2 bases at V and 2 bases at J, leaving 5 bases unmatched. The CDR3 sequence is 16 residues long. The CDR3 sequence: CASSVRQGAPTDTQYF. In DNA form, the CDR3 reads TGTGCCAGCAGCGTCAGACAGGGGGCTCCCACAGATACGCAGTATTTT.

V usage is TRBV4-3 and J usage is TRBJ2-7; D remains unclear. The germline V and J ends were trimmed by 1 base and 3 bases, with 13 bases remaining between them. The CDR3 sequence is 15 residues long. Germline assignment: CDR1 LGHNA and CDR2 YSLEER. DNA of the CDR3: TGCGCCAGCAGCCAAGTCAGCTACGGCGGCTACGAGCAGTACTTC. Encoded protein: CASSQVSYGGYEQYF.

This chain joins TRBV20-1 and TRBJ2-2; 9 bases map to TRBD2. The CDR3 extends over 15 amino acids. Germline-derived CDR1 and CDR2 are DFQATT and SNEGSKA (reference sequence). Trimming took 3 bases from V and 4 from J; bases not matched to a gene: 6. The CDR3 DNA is TGCAGTGCTAGGAAAGCGGGAGGCGGCACCGGGGAGCTGTTTTTT. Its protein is CSARKAGGGTGELFF.

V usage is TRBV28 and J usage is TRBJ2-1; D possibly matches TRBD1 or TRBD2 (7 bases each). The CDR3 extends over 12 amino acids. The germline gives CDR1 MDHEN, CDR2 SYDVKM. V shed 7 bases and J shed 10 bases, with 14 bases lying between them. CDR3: CASTGGAYEQFF. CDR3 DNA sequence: TGTGCCAGCACAGGGGGGGCCTACGAGCAGTTCTTC.

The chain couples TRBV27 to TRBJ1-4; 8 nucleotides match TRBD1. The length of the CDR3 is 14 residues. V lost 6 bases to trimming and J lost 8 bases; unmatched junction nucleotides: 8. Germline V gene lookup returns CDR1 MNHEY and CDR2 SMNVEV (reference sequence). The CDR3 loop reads CASRKQGDVEKLFF. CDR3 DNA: TGTGCCAGCAGAAAACAGGGGGATGTGGAAAAACTGTTTTTT. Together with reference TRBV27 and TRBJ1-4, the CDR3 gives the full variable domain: EAQVTQNPRYLITVTGKKLTVTCSQNMNHEYMSWYRQDPGLGLRQIYYSMNVEVTDKGDVPEGYKVSRKEKRNFPLILESPSPNQTSLYFCASRKQGDVEKLFFGSGTQLSVL.

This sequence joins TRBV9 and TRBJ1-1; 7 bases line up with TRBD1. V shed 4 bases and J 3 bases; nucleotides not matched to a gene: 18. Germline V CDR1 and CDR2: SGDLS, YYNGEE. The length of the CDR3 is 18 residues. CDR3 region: CASSFNSETKGAYTEAFF. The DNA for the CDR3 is TGTGCCAGCAGCTTTAATTCGGAAACTAAGGGGGCTTACACTGAAGCTTTCTTT.

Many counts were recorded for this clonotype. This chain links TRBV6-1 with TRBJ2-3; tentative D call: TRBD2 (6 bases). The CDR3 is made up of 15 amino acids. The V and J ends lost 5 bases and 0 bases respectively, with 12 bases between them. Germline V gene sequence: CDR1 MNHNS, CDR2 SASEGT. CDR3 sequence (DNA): TGTGCCAGCAGTCCGACCGGGACTAGCACAGATACGCAGTATTTT. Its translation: CASSPTGTSTDTQYF.

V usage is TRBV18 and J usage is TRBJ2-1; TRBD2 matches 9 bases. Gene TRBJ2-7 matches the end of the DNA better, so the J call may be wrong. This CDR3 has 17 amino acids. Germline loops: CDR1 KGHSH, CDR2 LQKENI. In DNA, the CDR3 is TGTGCCAGCTCACCACCCGGCAGGAGCGGGAGGTACAATGAGCAGTACTTC. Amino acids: CASSPPGRSGRYNEQYF.